This T cell receptor (beta chain) was profiled in a study of tumor-infiltrating lymphocytes in primary liver carcinoma. Findings and limits, study-wide: Tumors and blood were compared for top-250-clone fraction, and tumors had the significantly higher value (p = 0.039).

From about 490 ng of total RNA, TCR beta-specific cDNA was reverse-transcribed using a constant-region primer. A slightly modified ARM-PCR protocol with three nested multiplex PCR rounds produced these TCR beta libraries. For around 11 cycles apiece, the opening two PCR rounds ran with TRBV1-TRBV30 forward primers and a C-beta reverse primer. TCRdb analysed the multiplex PCR reads with MiXCR anew, one entry per CDR3 protein. The sample contains fewer than 350,000 distinct CDR3 sequences, 65% of which appear only once. Blood RNA was derived from unsorted whole blood, and germline DNA was extracted too. With respect to this clonotype: Its antigen is unknown. The CDR3 end shows no conserved phenylalanine or tryptophan, and so a read error is likely.

Germline lookup yields CDR1 SGHKS and CDR2 YYEKEE (reference sequence). V gave up 1 base and J gave up 5 bases; unmatched junction bases: 5. The CDR3 runs to 17 residues. This clonotype originated in a middle-aged man with primary liver carcinoma and hepatitis B virus infection. The rearrangement uses TRBV5-5 and TRBJ2-2; 13 positions match TRBD2. Sequenced sample: peripheral blood. The CDR3 spells CASSLTSGRAGTGELFS. The CDR3 DNA reads TGTGCCAGCAGCTTGACTAGCGGGAGGGCCGGAACCGGGGAGCTGTTTTCT.